The rows below give T cell receptor beta chains drawn from one sample of a study of blood T cells in healthy people across ages. TCRdb itself ran the 5' RACE reads through MiXCR, one entry per CDR3 protein. The table records roughly 1.5 million distinct CDR3 sequences, 40% to 45% of them present only once. Material for sequencing was blood. The receptors were gathered from a woman between 18 and 29 years old in good health. The CDR3 runs from the conserved cysteine through the conserved F or W.

>TRBV2|TRBJ1-1
CASSKEGYTEAFF
>TRBV7-9|-
CASSILAGAETQYF
>TRBV12-3/TRBV12-4|TRBJ2-1
CASSKTGTGNYNEQFF
>TRBV7-2|TRBJ2-1
CASSLVETGAYNEQFF
>TRBV10-3|TRBJ2-7
CAISEAGQGAYEQYF
>TRBV29-1|TRBJ1-2
CSVEDIQEGYGYTF
>TRBV7-8|TRBJ2-4
CASSLAPRPLQGSKNIQYF
>TRBV4-3|TRBJ2-7
CASSAGNEQYF
>TRBV6-2/TRBV6-3|TRBJ1-5
CASSTRGENQPQHF
>TRBV7-6|-
CASGGSPDYEQYF
>TRBV7-9|TRBJ2-6
CASSAQGLGGANVLTF
>TRBV4-1|TRBJ1-1
CASSPGQGLKNTEAFF
>TRBV6-5|TRBJ2-5
CASSYGLAKTQYF
>TRBV20-1|TRBJ2-1
CSARDTFRGSYNEQFF
>TRBV6-5|TRBJ2-3
CASSYSNRGTDTQYF
>TRBV6-2/TRBV6-3|TRBJ2-1
CASKMGIYNEQFF
>TRBV29-1|TRBJ2-7
CSVRQDPYEQYF
>TRBV6-5|-
CASSRGQVYYEQYF
>TRBV7-9|TRBJ2-7
CASSHNRDSSYEQYF
>TRBV9|-
CASSVAPNGDETQYF
>TRBV6-5|TRBJ1-2
CATLLREASYGYTF
>TRBV6-2/TRBV6-3|TRBJ2-3
CASSYLEAGGDTQYF
>TRBV20-1|TRBJ2-5
CSAPDRGGGETQYF
>TRBV11-3|TRBJ2-1
CASSGIYNGEQFF
>TRBV6-6|TRBJ1-2
CASSSHRTGGDGYTF
>TRBV9|TRBJ2-1
CASSVATGSYNEQFF
>TRBV4-2|TRBJ1-1
CASSQVQGITEAFF
>TRBV10-3|-
CAISESGASGYYEQYF
>TRBV18|TRBJ2-1
CASSPRTSGTSGMAGNEQFF
>TRBV3-1|TRBJ2-3
CASSPNPIGGADTQYF
>TRBV12-3/TRBV12-4|TRBJ2-5
CASSLNRALAGGKETQYF
>TRBV7-2|TRBJ2-3
CASSHPGTTDTQYF
>TRBV9|TRBJ2-3
CASSVGWSQGVTDTQYF
>TRBV6-1|TRBJ1-5
CASSDVRSGLYQPQHF
>TRBV10-3|TRBJ2-5
CAISESRTYGETQYF
>TRBV5-4|TRBJ2-1
CASSLRRDSGVYEQFF
>TRBV4-3|TRBJ1-2
CASSQVGGPYGYTF
>TRBV12-3/TRBV12-4|TRBJ2-3
CASTPTSGRAIDTQYF
>TRBV6-2/TRBV6-3|TRBJ1-1
CASSGQTGNTEAFF
>TRBV18|TRBJ2-3
CASSRTRGADTQYF
>TRBV5-1|TRBJ2-7
CASSLVGLADSSYEQYF
>TRBV29-1|TRBJ2-1
CSVALRLAPRNEQFF
>TRBV4-1|-
CASSPIGLAQETQFF
>TRBV2|TRBJ2-7
CASKPGWIDSREQYF
>TRBV4-3|TRBJ2-3
CASSQGRLAGFTDTQYF